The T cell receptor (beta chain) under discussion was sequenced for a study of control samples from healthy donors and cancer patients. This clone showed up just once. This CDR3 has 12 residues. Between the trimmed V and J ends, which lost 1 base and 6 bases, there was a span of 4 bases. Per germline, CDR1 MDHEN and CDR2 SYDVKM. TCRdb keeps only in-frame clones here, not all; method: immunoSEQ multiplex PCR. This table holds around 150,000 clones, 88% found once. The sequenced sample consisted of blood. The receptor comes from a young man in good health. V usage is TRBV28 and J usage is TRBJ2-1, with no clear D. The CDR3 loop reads CASSLFFNEQFF. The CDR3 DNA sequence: TGTGCCAGCAGTTTATTTTTCAATGAGCAGTTCTTC.